The present entry profiles one T cell receptor beta chain with its context. V shed 2 bases and J 5 bases; nucleotides not matched to a gene: 8. The CDR3 contains 17 residues. CDR1 is LNHNV and CDR2 is YYDKDF in the germline V gene (reference sequence). Sequencing used immunoSEQ multiplex PCR; TCRdb keeps in-frame clones, though not all of them. This sample has approximately 100,000 clones, with approximately 85% found just once. This specimen comes from a study of blood T cell repertoires in COVID-19. Whole-study context: The samples span acute and convalescent COVID-19 from the United States, Italy and Spain.

This TCR came from a woman aged 60-75 years with acute or convalescent COVID-19. V gene TRBV15 combines with J gene TRBJ2-1; 11 nucleotides align to TRBD1. The sequenced material came from peripheral blood. This CDR3 reads CATSRSSGTGGNNEQFF. The CDR3 region has the DNA TGTGCCACCAGCAGATCGTCCGGGACAGGGGGTAACAATGAGCAGTTCTTC.